The clone carrying this TCR beta chain was counted a few times. Its specificity is not known. CDR1 is GTSNPN, CDR2 SVGIG, per germline (reference sequence). V shed 1 base and J shed 3 bases, with 9 bases lying between them. The CDR3 runs 13 residues. The data are from a study of response to subunit inactivated influenza vaccine. Study-level findings and limits: That few new T cells are recruited by each seasonal influenza vaccination was the authors' suggestion.

TCRdb recomputed calls from the RT-PCR reads with MiXCR, one row per CDR3 protein. This table has about 800,000 distinct CDR3 sequences, around 21% appearing once. V and J are TRBV30 and TRBJ1-1, with D unclear. The source of this sequence is a man aged 50-59 years who received an inactivated influenza vaccine. Sequencing was performed on PBMCs from blood, taken more than 4 days after vaccination. Here the CDR3 reads CAWSGTPDTEAFF. The CDR3 DNA sequence: TGTGCCTGGAGTGGGACTCCCGACACTGAAGCTTTCTTT.